This TCR beta chain derives from a study of Ad26.COV2.S vaccination and SARS-CoV-2 variants (dated by TCRdb to the early 2020s). For the study in its entirety: Vaccine-arm donors came from COV1001, a multicentre, randomized, double-blind, placebo-controlled phase I-IIa trial of Ad26.COV2.S in healthy adults. A total of around 32 samples were included in the TCR-sequenced set, comprising around 19 Ad26.COV2.S vaccine recipients, 5 placebo recipients and 8 SARS-CoV-2 convalescent individuals. Participants in the trial were split at random into five groups of five each, receiving low-dose or high-dose Ad26.COV2.S once or twice, or else placebo on both occasions. Ad26.COV2.S was administered intramuscularly at a dose of 5x10^10 or 1x10^11 viral particles, either as one shot or as two shots given 56 days apart. Throughout the experiments and outcome assessment, investigators stayed blinded to trial group allocation. TCRbeta repertoire sequencing was used to assess the specificity and breadth of SARS-CoV-2-reactive T cell receptors after Ad26.COV2.S vaccination.

TCRbeta CDR3 regions were sequenced with the immunoSEQ Assay. After extraction, genomic DNA underwent amplification by bias-controlled multiplex PCR, followed by high-throughput sequencing. Per the source publication's procedure: To quantify the absolute abundance of each unique TCRbeta CDR3 region, sequences were collapsed and filtered. T cell fraction was estimated by normalization of TCRbeta template counts to usable DNA, with usable DNA being measured through amplification of reference genes present in all nucleated cells. Repertoire TCRs were annotated as SARS-CoV-2-specific by exact matching of V gene, CDR3 amino acid sequence and J gene to a known reactive TCR set. The reference SARS-CoV-2 TCR set was obtained from MIRA and was filtered for enrichment in COVID-19-positive ImmuneCODE repertoires, whereby public or cross-reactive TCRs were removed. Using the MIRA antigens, annotated TCRs were further analysed by specific ORF or by position within an ORF. Depth was the summed frequency of annotated unique rearrangements, while breadth was defined as annotated unique rearrangements over total unique productive rearrangements. TCR breadth was compared between groups using two-sided Wilcoxon rank-sum tests. TCRdb re-hosts the immuneACCESS table, in-frame sequences only. Its copies lack some clones; in the studies checked, an unresolved V gene accounts for under half of them, and the cause for the rest is not known. The DNA gave D and trimming, while V, J and clone size come from that table. The table for this sample lists approximately 400,000 clones; 80% to 90% of them were counted only once. The ten largest clones represent around 7.3% of the sample.

Points the paper makes about the study in general: According to the authors, total T cell responses may have been underestimated by the TCR breadth and depth analyses. The study lacked the statistical power to compare responses across vaccine doses or regimens. After vaccination, spike-specific CD8+ and CD4+ T cell responses were reported to show substantial breadth. Vaccine and placebo recipients had similar non-spike TCR breadth, a finding consistent with the vaccine containing only spike. Ad26.COV2.S recipients had higher spike-specific TCR breadth than placebo recipients (P = 0.0014).

Remarks on this clone: The specificity of this receptor is unknown. No much larger clone is present one base from it, and per-base qualities are unavailable.

The treatment or condition tag for this specimen amounts to: roughly 18 received Ad26.COV2.S at low or high dose, single or two shots; roughly five received placebo; per-sample allocation not given. Repertoires of vaccine and placebo recipients were sequenced from samples taken on day 63 after the first injection. Cohort 1b enrolled around 24 adults aged 18-55 years at a single site in Boston, USA, between 29 July and 7 August 2020. Ad26.COV2.S was a replication-incompetent adenovirus type 26 vector that expressed a prefusion-stabilized SARS-CoV-2 spike protein derived from the original Wuhan strain. Trimming at the junction amounts to 3 bases on V and 8 bases on J, and the germline ends lie 20 bases apart. The CDR3 spans 16 residues, from the cysteine through the phenylalanine. Here the CDR3 DNA is all that survives: 48 bases in frame from base 1. The germline V gene (reference sequence) specifies SGHKS as CDR1 and YYEKEE as CDR2.

This TCR was sampled from a person between 18 and 65 years old who received the Ad26.COV2.S COVID-19 vaccine or a placebo. This sequence uses TRBV5-5 and TRBJ1-4; matching of 5 bases hints at TRBD1 as the D gene. The sample consisted of peripheral blood, taken in a trial of Ad26.COV2.S vaccine versus placebo. The CDR3 region reads CASSSMITGTTEKLFF. The DNA reads TGTGCCAGCAGCTCGATGATAACCGGGACCACCGAAAAACTGTTTTTT.